This T cell receptor (beta chain) was identified in a study of read filtering for tumor transcriptome and immune sequencing (dated by TCRdb to about 2020). Notes on the research overall: The cohort consisted of about 17 male and roughly 15 female patients, with a mean age of 65.9 years and an age range of roughly 45 to 85. By revised international staging, roughly 8 patients were R-ISS I, about 16 were R-ISS II and about seven were R-ISS III. After DNase treatment, whole-transcriptome libraries were prepared with the TruSeq RNA Access Library Prep Kit. Per sample, about 4 to 11 million TCR-region mapped reads were obtained with IR-seq, compared with only 85 to 1273 with RNA-seq. Using the same bone marrow samples, the study compared TCR repertoires obtained by targeted immune repertoire sequencing with those obtained by bulk whole-transcriptome sequencing. As a main aim, a read-filtering strategy for immune repertoire data was addressed, with the specific question being whether clonotypes supported by a single read should be removed.

TCR libraries were constructed from 400 ng RNA using the Immunoverse kit, and molecular barcoded adaptors covering alpha/delta and beta/gamma chains were employed. The same RNA used for transcriptome sequencing was used for TCR library preparation. Sequencing of TCR libraries was carried out on an Illumina HiSeq 4000 with 2 x 150 cycles. In the authors' own workflow: With MiXCR, TCR reads were aligned to human V, D, J and C references and assembled into CDR3 clonotypes, with quality filtering and error correction included. The tcR package in R was used to analyze clonotype counts and gene usage diversity. Raw mapping reads were checked after the RNA-seq reads had been mapped by STAR aligner version 2.5.3a onto the human GRCh37 genome. IR-seq fastq files were randomly downsampled with Seqtk 1.3 to test the effect of sequencing depth on detected clonotypes. TCRdb trimmed the raw reads at Q25, called clones with MiXCR and kept productive beta chains. For every CDR3 protein sequence, its rows merge into one entry that carries the most common genes and DNA. The V and J calls follow TCRdb's processing rather than the paper's. Present in this sample are 12,000 to 15,000 distinct CDR3 sequences, roughly 20% of which were seen just once. 80% of the sample belongs to the ten largest clones.

The research as a whole found: Single-read clonotypes made up about 87% of clonotypes but about 3.2% of total reads in IR-seq, and approximately 73% of clonotypes and 40% to 45% of reads in RNA-seq. The correlation between IR-seq and RNA-seq shared clonotype proportions was increased by removal of single-read clonotypes. Compared with RNA-seq, IR-seq captured clonotypes at much higher depth and more reliably, and a smaller IR-seq throughput was enough to identify most shared clonotypes. The sorted CD138-negative fraction was composed of a mixed bone marrow immune population rather than of purified T cells.

The V end loses 0 bases and the J end loses 3 bases, and a stretch of 12 bases separates them. The CDR3 numbers 15 residues from cysteine through phenylalanine. CDR3 DNA only is kept here, 45 bases in frame from base 1. The germline V gene (reference sequence) supplies CDR1 DFQATT and CDR2 SNEGSKA. Bone marrow was sampled from every patient at the time of active disease. Ficoll-Hypaque density gradient centrifugation was used to isolate bone marrow mononuclear cells. To remove myeloma plasma cells, the cells were labeled with CD138 magnetic microbeads on a MACS separator, and CD138-negative cells were then collected by negative selection. Purity of the isolated cells was checked by flow cytometry on an Attune NxT using CD138 antibodies. Total RNA was extracted with TRIzol reagent and quantified with a NanoDrop spectrophotometer. For each patient, paired RNA-seq and IR-seq were run on the CD138-negative bone marrow sample from that patient.

This clonotype was recorded many times. Its antigen remains unidentified. It has no much larger one-base neighbor in the sample; base qualities were not kept. Sequencing was performed on a population of CD138-negative cells sorted from bone marrow. Read against the paper, the sample's cell subset or site label means: bone marrow mononuclear cells depleted of CD138+ plasma/myeloma cells by negative magnetic selection. The sequence joins TRBV20-1 to TRBJ2-1; confidence is insufficient to name the D gene. This TCR derives from a donor aged 40 or over with multiple myeloma. The CDR3 region reads CSARDWRSLYNEQFF. The sequenced DNA: TGCAGTGCTAGAGATTGGCGAAGCCTCTACAATGAGCAGTTCTTC.